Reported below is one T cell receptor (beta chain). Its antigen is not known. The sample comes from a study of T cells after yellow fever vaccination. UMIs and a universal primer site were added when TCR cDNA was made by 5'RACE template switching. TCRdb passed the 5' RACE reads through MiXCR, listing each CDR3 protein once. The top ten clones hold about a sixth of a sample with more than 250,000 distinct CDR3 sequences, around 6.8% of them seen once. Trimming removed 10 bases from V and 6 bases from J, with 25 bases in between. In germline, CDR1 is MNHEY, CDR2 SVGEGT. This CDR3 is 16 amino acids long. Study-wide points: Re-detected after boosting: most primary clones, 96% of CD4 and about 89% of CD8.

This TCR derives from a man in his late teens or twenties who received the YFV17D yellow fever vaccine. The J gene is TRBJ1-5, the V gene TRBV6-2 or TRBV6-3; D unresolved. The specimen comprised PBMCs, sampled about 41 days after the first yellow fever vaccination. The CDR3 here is CATARRRAVVSQPQHF. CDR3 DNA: TGTGCCACCGCCAGGCGTCGGGCGGTGGTGAGTCAGCCCCAGCATTTT.